The TCR beta chain under discussion was sequenced for a study of shared clonotypes between healthy human individuals. The study, taken as a whole, reports: Despite large depth, sorted-subset datasets appeared incompletely sequenced. Shared clonotypes across all four donors exceeded non-shared ones in generation probability.

The CDR3 contains 16 residues. V shed 5 bases and J shed 5 bases, with 19 bases lying between them. Looked up from germline, CDR1 is MNHEY and CDR2 is SMNVEV (reference sequence). It was 200 ng DNA, 30,000 or so T cell genomes, that sorted-subset replicate PCRs used. This table comes from immunoSEQ multiplex PCR, and its TCRdb copy is limited to in-frame clones, with some not included. The table has a few hundred thousand clones, just over 65% seen once; the top ten hold 11%. Turning to this clone: The antigen is not known.

The sample taken for sequencing was memory CD4+ T cells sorted from blood. Indicated subset: CD45RA-negative fraction. The chain has TRBV27 and TRBJ1-5; D gene uncertain. This receptor was identified in a man aged 25 to 40 in good health. CDR3 sequence: CASSETSISAHQPQHF. In DNA, the CDR3 is TGTGCCAGCAGTGAGACGTCCATCTCAGCTCATCAGCCCCAGCATTTT.